This record looks at one TCR beta chain sequence and its context. The data belong to a study of blood T cell repertoires in COVID-19. Recovery meant two consecutive negative NP/OP PCR tests, professional clearance, or resolved symptoms. The protocol was immunoSEQ multiplex PCR, while the TCRdb copy is restricted to in-frame clones and leaves out a portion. The table includes 95,000 to 150,000 clones, less than 90% detected once. CDR1 and CDR2 from the germline V gene are MNHEY and SVGAGI. The CDR3 runs to 12 residues. V was pared by 7 bases and J by 5 bases, with 8 bases between. Sequenced sample: PBMCs or T cells enriched from blood (not recorded which). The TCR comes from a woman younger than 45 who had recovered from COVID-19. The V and J genes are TRBV6-5 and TRBJ2-2, with D uncertain. The CDR3 here is CASNSHTGELFF. CDR3 DNA sequence: TGTGCCAGCAACAGTCATACCGGGGAGCTGTTTTTT.